Described below is a single T cell receptor beta chain sequence and its context. Its antigen is not identified. Germline V gives CDR1 LGHNA, CDR2 YNFKEQ. Trimming pared 7 bases from V and 5 bases from J, leaving 16 bases between. The CDR3 totals 14 residues. This specimen comes from a study of cytomegalovirus exposure and HLA in healthy donors. Study context: Tens of millions of unique TCRs from HLA-typed donors made up an early data release.

Overall study results and limits: With later analysis, a missense DCLRE1C variant became linked to TCR beta V- and J-gene trimming. The majority of CMV-associated TCR beta chains were reported as apparently HLA-restricted in a later analysis. A cluster of highly shared sequence variants was likely a sequencing artifact.

In the PCR, 60 Vbeta and 13 Jbeta primers were used. Repertoires were generated with immunoSEQ multiplex PCR, while TCRdb's copy carries only in-frame clones and drops some. The sample has approximately 99,000 clones, roughly four fifths seen once; the top ten hold roughly 3.6%. The sample comprised PBMCs. The TCR originated in a middle-aged man in good health and CMV-seronegative. The V gene is TRBV4-2, the J gene TRBJ2-3; a possible D gene is TRBD2 (6 bases). CDR3 sequence: CASTRGGAQDTQYF. The CDR3 region has the DNA TGTGCCAGCACCAGAGGCGGGGCCCAAGATACGCAGTATTTT.